Below are 21 T cell receptor beta chains sequenced from a single sample in a study of human T cells and chemical hapten exposure. TCRdb re-called the RACE reads through MiXCR, storing one row per CDR3 protein. The sample contains about 82,000 distinct CDR3 sequences, under 15% of which appear only once. As for time point: patch test 3, about 24 weeks after DPC sensitization. Noted treatment: therapeutic diphenylcyclopropenone sensitization with weekly scalp DPC. This specimen was whole blood, taken in connection with sensitization to the hapten diphenylcyclopropenone (DPC). The source of these receptors is a woman in her fifties or sixties with alopecia areata. Some clones in this sample may be carry-over from other donors' samples.

This chain connects TRBV7-9 to TRBJ2-2; no definite D call. The CDR3 totals 13 residues. The germline V and J ends were trimmed by 8 bases and 0 bases, with 7 bases remaining between them. From germline, CDR1 is SEHNR and CDR2 FQNEAQ (reference sequence). The chain's CDR3 is CASGFPNTGELFF. In nucleotides, the CDR3 is TGTGCCAGCGGGTTCCCGAACACCGGGGAGCTGTTTTTT.

This sequence joins TRBV20-1 and TRBJ2-5; D remains unclear. Trimming took off 0 bases at V and 3 bases at J, with 11 bases between the two ends. The CDR3 runs 14 residues. Germline CDR1 and CDR2: DFQATT and SNEGSKA (reference sequence). The CDR3 protein is CSAREAAVKETQYF. CDR3 sequence (DNA): TGCAGTGCTAGAGAGGCGGCAGTAAAAGAGACCCAGTACTTC.

As DNA, the CDR3 is TGTGCAAGTCGCTTAGTTCTTGGGAAAAGATACGAGCAGTACTTC. Protein: CASRLVLGKRYEQYF. The chain recombines TRBV12-2 with TRBJ2-7. TRBV12-2 is a recognized pseudogene. The CDR3 is 15 residues long.

This sequence joins TRBV7-9 and TRBJ2-1, with D perhaps matching TRBD2 (6 bases). Germline CDR1 SEHNR, CDR2 FQNEAQ (reference sequence). CDR3 length: 14 amino acids. The V end was cut by 5 bases, the J end by 8 bases, with 16 bases between. CDR3: CASSHSPGGYEQFF. CDR3 bases: TGTGCCAGCAGCCACAGTCCTGGAGGGTATGAGCAGTTCTTC.

This clonotype has a count of ten or more. The J gene is TRBJ1-5, the V gene TRBV20-1; 8 bases agree with TRBD1. V trimming: 4 bases; J trimming: 7 bases; junction bases outside the gene matches: 6. The CDR3 contains 13 residues. Germline V CDR1 and CDR2: DFQATT, SNEGSKA (reference sequence). The CDR3 DNA reads as TGCAGTGCTACTACAGGGGGACAACAGCCCCAGCATTTT. It codes for CSATTGGQQPQHF.

This clonotype showed up many times. The chain carries TRBV14 and TRBJ2-7, with 10 positions matching TRBD2. CDR1 is SGHDN, CDR2 FVKESK, per germline. V was pared by 4 bases and J by 4 bases, with 10 bases of the junction left unmatched. The CDR3 consists of 16 residues. Written as DNA, the CDR3 is TGTGCCAGCAGCCGAAGTCTAGCGGGAGAGGGGTACGAGCAGTACTTC. The encoded protein is CASSRSLAGEGYEQYF.

This clonotype has more than one count but fewer than ten. V and J are TRBV12-3 or TRBV12-4 and TRBJ2-1; 11 bases map to TRBD2. The V and J ends lost 6 bases and 4 bases, in that order; junction bases with no gene match: 2. This CDR3 comprises 14 residues. Written as DNA, the CDR3 is TGTGCCAGCAGACGGACTAGCGGGTACAATGAGCAGTTCTTC. This sequence encodes CASRRTSGYNEQFF.

The chain employs TRBV7-9 and TRBJ2-1; D is possibly TRBD2 (6 bases). The germline V gene has CDR1 SEHNR and CDR2 FQNEAQ (reference sequence). The CDR3 length is 15 residues. V lost 6 bases, J lost 8 bases, and 20 bases lay in between. The chain's CDR3 is CASSSALAIGDEQFF. CDR3 sequence (DNA): TGTGCCAGCAGTTCGGCTCTAGCGATCGGCGATGAGCAGTTCTTC.

This clonotype was picked up a small number of times. J is TRBJ2-3 and V is TRBV5-1; a weak D match, TRBD1 (5 bases). The ends were cut back, 3 bases at V and 2 bases at J, with 10 bases in the middle. Germline values: CDR1 SGHRS, CDR2 YFSETQ. CDR3 length: 14 residues. The CDR3 sequence: CASSYGQLTDTQYF. The CDR3 coding sequence is TGCGCCAGCAGCTACGGACAACTCACAGATACGCAGTATTTT.

There are many counts of this clonotype. The chain uses TRBV11-2 and TRBJ2-5; D is undetermined. Trimming shortened V by 2 bases and J by 1 base, and 5 bases separated the two germline ends. Germline loops: CDR1 SGHAT, CDR2 FQNNGV. The length of the CDR3 is 13 residues. Here the CDR3 DNA reads TGTGCCAGCAGCTTATTGGGCCAAGAGACCCAGTACTTC. Its translation is CASSLLGQETQYF.

This clonotype has ten or more counts. The chain is built from TRBV7-9 and TRBJ2-7; TRBD1 matches 8 bases. The germline gives CDR1 SEHNR, CDR2 FQNEAQ (reference sequence). V gave up 5 bases and J gave up 0 bases; unmatched junction bases: 9. The length of the CDR3 is 16 residues. CDR3 DNA sequence: TGTGCCAGCAGCCCCCGGGGACAGGCGGCCTCCTACGAGCAGTACTTC. Translation: CASSPRGQAASYEQYF. Together with reference TRBV7-9 and TRBJ2-7, the CDR3 gives the full variable domain: DTGVSQNPRHKITKRGQNVTFRCDPISEHNRLYWYRQTLGQGPEFLTYFQNEAQLEKSRLLSDRFSAERPKGSFSTLEIQRTEQGDSAMYLCASSPRGQAASYEQYFGPGTRLTVT.

This clonotype was observed a few times. The chain employs TRBV2 and TRBJ2-3, with TRBD2 matching over 7 bases. The germline V gene has CDR1 SNHLY and CDR2 FYNNEI. The CDR3 loop spans 15 amino acids. V was clipped by 8 bases and J by 5 bases; unmatched bases: 13. The CDR3 sequence is CASRGLEGEGDTQYF. Written as DNA, the CDR3 is TGTGCCAGCCGCGGACTAGAAGGTGAAGGAGATACGCAGTATTTT. The full variable domain, rest sourced from reference TRBV2 and TRBJ2-3, is EPEVTQTPSHQVTQMGQEVILRCVPISNHLYFYWYRQILGQKVEFLVSFYNNEISEKSEIFDDQFSVERPDGSNFTLKIRSTKLEDSAMYFCASRGLEGEGDTQYFGPGTRLTVL.

This clonotype has just a few counts. V gene TRBV29-1 combines with J gene TRBJ1-2; a possible D gene is TRBD1 (5 bases). The germline gives CDR1 SQVTM, CDR2 ANQGSEA. The CDR3 consists of 14 residues. Trimming took off 4 bases at V and 6 bases at J, with 18 bases between the two ends. Written as DNA, the CDR3 is TGCAGCGTTGTCGGGGGAAAGCAGCTCGATGGCTACACCTTC. Its translation is CSVVGGKQLDGYTF.

In its sample, this clonotype was seen many times. The V and J genes are TRBV11-2 and TRBJ2-3; no firm D call. The ends were cut back, 0 bases at V and 2 bases at J, with 9 bases in the middle. CDR3 size: 15 residues. CDR1 is SGHAT, CDR2 FQNNGV, per germline. The CDR3: CASSLERSHTDTQYF. The CDR3 coding sequence is TGTGCCAGCAGCTTAGAGCGGAGTCACACAGATACGCAGTATTTT.

Ten or more counts support this clonotype. The chain combines TRBV3-1 with TRBJ2-2; D unresolved. The germline V and J ends were trimmed by 4 bases and 6 bases, with 6 bases remaining between them. The CDR3 is made up of 12 amino acids. Germline CDR1 and CDR2: LGHDT and YNNKEL (reference sequence). The CDR3: CASSRPAGELFF. As DNA, the CDR3 is TGTGCCAGCAGCCGACCGGCCGGGGAGCTGTTTTTT.

The rearrangement joins TRBV6-6 to TRBJ2-3; 7 bases are shared with TRBD2. CDR3 size: 16 residues. Germline V gives CDR1 MNHNY, CDR2 SVGAGI (reference sequence). V trimming: 7 bases; J trimming: 1 base; junction bases outside the gene matches: 11. CDR3 coding DNA: TGTGCCAGCAATCAAGGCAGGACTAGGGGCACAGATACGCAGTATTTT. Translated: CASNQGRTRGTDTQYF.

This clonotype was seen ten or more times. CDR3 sequence reads: CASNQDRSYGYTF. CDR3 DNA sequence: TGTGCCAGCAACCAAGACAGGTCGTATGGCTACACCTTC. The chain uses TRBV7-9 and TRBJ1-2; tentatively, D is TRBD1 (6 bases). The V end was cut by 7 bases, the J end by 5 bases, with 14 bases between. The CDR3 length is 13 residues. Germline V gives CDR1 SEHNR, CDR2 FQNEAQ (reference sequence).

The count of this clonotype is one. This sequence joins TRBV10-3 and TRBJ2-7; 9 bases are a match to TRBD1. CDR1 and CDR2 from the germline V gene are ENHRY and SYGVKD. J was trimmed by 5 bases and V by 10 bases; bases with no gene match: 9. This CDR3 has 13 amino acids. The CDR3 here is CATQGQGGHEQYF. CDR3 nucleotide sequence: TGTGCCACCCAGGGACAGGGCGGCCACGAGCAGTACTTC.

This clonotype was counted many times. V usage is TRBV7-9 and J usage is TRBJ2-1; D is ambiguous. The germline V gene encodes CDR1 SEHNR and CDR2 FQNEAQ (reference sequence). The V and J ends lost 3 bases and 3 bases respectively, with 9 bases between them. This CDR3 is 14 amino acids long. The CDR3 region is CASSLLESYNEQFF. The CDR3 coding sequence is TGTGCCAGCAGCTTGTTAGAGAGCTACAATGAGCAGTTCTTC.

This clonotype was detected many times. The V and J genes are TRBV30 and TRBJ2-7; D is uncertain. This CDR3 region has 14 residues. Germline V gives CDR1 GTSNPN, CDR2 SVGIG (reference sequence). The DNA of the CDR3 is TGTGCGGTGCAACCGGACCGACCTCCTAACGAGCAGTACTTC. Translation gives CAVQPDRPPNEQYF.

By share, this clonotype ranks as medium-sized. The J gene is TRBJ1-5, the V gene TRBV6-1; D possibly corresponds to TRBD1 (6 bases). This CDR3 comprises 13 residues. Germline CDR1 reads MNHNS; CDR2 reads SASEGT. Trimming removed 5 bases from V and 6 bases from J, with 11 bases in between. The CDR3 protein is CASSPTGSQPQHF. Written as DNA, the CDR3 is TGTGCCAGCAGTCCGACAGGATCTCAGCCCCAGCATTTT.